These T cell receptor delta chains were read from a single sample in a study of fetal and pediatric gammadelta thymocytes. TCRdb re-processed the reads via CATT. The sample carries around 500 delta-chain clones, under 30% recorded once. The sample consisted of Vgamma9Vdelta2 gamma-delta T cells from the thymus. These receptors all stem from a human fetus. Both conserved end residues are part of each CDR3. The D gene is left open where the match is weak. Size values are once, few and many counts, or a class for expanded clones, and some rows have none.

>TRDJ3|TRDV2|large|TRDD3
CACDRTGGFWDTRQMFF
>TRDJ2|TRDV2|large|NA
CACDTGDTAQLFF
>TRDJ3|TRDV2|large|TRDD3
CACDSTGGSWDTRQMFF
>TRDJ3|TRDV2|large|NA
CACDTGSSWDTRQMFF
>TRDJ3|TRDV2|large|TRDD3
CACDTVLGGSWDTRQMFF
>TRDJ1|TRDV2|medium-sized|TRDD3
CACDATGGYTDKLIF
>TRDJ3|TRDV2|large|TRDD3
CACDTVWGSSWDTRQMFF
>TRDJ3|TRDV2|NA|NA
CACDSLGFWDTRQMFF
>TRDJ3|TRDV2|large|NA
CACDYGGYSWDTRQMFF
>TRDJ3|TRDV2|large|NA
CACDTGGPSSWDTRQMFF
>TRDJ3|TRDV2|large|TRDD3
CACDVLGDTRSWDTRQMFF
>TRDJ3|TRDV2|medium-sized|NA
CACDTVGGSSWDTRQMFF
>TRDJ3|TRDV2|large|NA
CACPVLASSWDTRQMFF
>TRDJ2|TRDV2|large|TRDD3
CACDTVLGDTAQLFF
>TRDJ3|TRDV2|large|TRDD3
CACDPRGIRDTRQMFF
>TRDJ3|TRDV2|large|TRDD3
CACDGGYDYSSWDTRQMFF
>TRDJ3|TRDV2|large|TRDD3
CACDKGDASSWDTRQMFF
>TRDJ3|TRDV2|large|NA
CACDTWGPSSWDTRQMFF
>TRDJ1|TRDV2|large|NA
CACDTRRGYTDKLIF
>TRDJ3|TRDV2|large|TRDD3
CACDTVLGDSWDTRQMFF
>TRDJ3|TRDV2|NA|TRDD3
CACDTVIGGYAGSSWDTRQMFF
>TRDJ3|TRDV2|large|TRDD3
CACDILGDSSWDTRQMFF
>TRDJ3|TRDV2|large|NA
CACDTVTSSSWDTRQMFF
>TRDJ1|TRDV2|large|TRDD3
CACDTSGGYTDKLIF
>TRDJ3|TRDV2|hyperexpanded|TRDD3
CACDTGGYSWDTRQMFF
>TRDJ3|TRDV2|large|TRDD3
CACDRGDTRSWDTRQMFF
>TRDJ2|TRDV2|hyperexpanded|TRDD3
CACDVLGDTAQLFF
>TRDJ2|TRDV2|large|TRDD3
CACGGYLTAQLFF